This paragraph covers one T cell receptor beta chain sequence. The sample belongs to a study of blood T cell repertoires in COVID-19. Study in general: The origin of the acute and convalescent COVID-19 samples was the United States, Italy and Spain.

As handled by the study authors: Counts of nucleated cells, estimated from reference gene primer amplification, were obtained. The repertoire was sequenced with immunoSEQ multiplex PCR; TCRdb's copy has only in-frame clones and lacks some. The DNA was the basis for D and trimming; V, J and clone size are from that table. This sample has 22,000 or so clones, with about 88% found just once. The clonotype comes from a human donor in a cohort sampled during active COVID-19. The donor label of this sample is uncertain. The sequenced sample consisted of peripheral blood.

The CDR3 DNA follows: TGTGCCACCAGTGATCGGACATGGGGAGAGACCCAGTACTTC. It specifies CATSDRTWGETQYF. The rearrangement uses TRBV24-1 and TRBJ2-5, with D possibly matching TRBD1 (5 bases). The CDR3 is 14 residues long. Between the trimmed V and J ends, which lost 3 bases and 4 bases, there was a span of 11 bases. CDR1 is KGHDR, CDR2 SFDVKD, per germline.